This TCR beta chain was captured in a study of control samples from healthy donors and cancer patients (dated by TCRdb to 2020 to 2021). A word on this clone: This receptor's antigen is unknown. No qualities accompany the bases; no much larger clone lies one base away.

As encoded in the germline V gene (reference sequence), CDR1 is LNHDA while CDR2 is SQIVND. Deletion took 5 bases off V and 5 bases off J, with a span of 12 bases between the germline ends. Including cysteine and phenylalanine, the CDR3 has 13 amino acids. Kept here is only the CDR3 DNA, which spans 39 bases and is read in frame from base 1. Library construction relied on the immunoSEQ multiplex PCR assay. TCRdb re-hosts the immuneACCESS table, in-frame sequences only. Its copies lack some clones; in the studies checked, an unresolved V gene accounts for under half of them, and the cause for the rest is not known. The sample table contains around 110,000 clones; only one count was recorded for more than 80% of them. The top ten clones comprise about 1% of the sample.

Sequenced sample: PBMCs. This TCR derives from a woman aged 45-60 years with colorectal cancer. Rearrangement joined TRBV19 to TRBJ1-2, with TRBD1 tentatively as D gene (6 bases match). The CDR3 region: CASSGQTGYGYTF. In nucleotides, the sequence is TGTGCCAGTAGTGGACAGACAGGTTATGGCTACACCTTC.